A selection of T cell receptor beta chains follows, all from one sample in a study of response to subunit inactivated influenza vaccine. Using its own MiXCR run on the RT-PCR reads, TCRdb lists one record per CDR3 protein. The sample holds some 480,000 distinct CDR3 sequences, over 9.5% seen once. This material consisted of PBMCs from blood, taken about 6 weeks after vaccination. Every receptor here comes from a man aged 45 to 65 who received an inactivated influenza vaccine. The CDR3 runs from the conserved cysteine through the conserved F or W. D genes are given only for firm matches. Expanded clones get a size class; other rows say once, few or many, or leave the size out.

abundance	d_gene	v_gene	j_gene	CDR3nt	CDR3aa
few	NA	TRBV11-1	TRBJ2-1	TGTGCCAGCAGCTTAAGCTACAGGCGCCTGACAAGATACAATGAGCAGTTCTTC	CASSLSYRRLTRYNEQFF
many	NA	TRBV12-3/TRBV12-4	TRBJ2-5	TGTGCCAGCAGTTTAAGTACCGGGGGGACCCAGTACTTC	CASSLSTGGTQYF
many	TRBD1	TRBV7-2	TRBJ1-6	TGTGCCAGCGGCCTGATGGGACAGGGATCACCCCTCCACTTT	CASGLMGQGSPLHF
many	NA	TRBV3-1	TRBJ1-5	TGTGCCAGCAGCCCGAACAGCTTCAATCAGCCCCAGCATTTT	CASSPNSFNQPQHF
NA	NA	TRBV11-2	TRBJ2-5	TGTGCCAGCAGCTGGGGAGGGGGCCGTCAAGAGACCCAGTACTTC	CASSWGGGRQETQYF
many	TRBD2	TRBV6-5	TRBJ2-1	TGTGCCAGCAGTTCGGACCGGGACTACCACAATGAGCAGTTCTTC	CASSSDRDYHNEQFF
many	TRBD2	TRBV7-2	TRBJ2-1	TGTGCCAGCAGCTTCCCCGGGACTAGCATCCGGGCCCATGAGCAGTTCTTC	CASSFPGTSIRAHEQFF
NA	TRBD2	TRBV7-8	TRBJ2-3	TGTGCCAGCAGCTTTCTTCCACTACTATCCAGCGGGAGGACAGATACGCAGTATTTT	CASSFLPLLSSGRTDTQYF
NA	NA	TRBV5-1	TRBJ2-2	TGCGCCAGCAGCCGGAGATCTAGAGACACCGGGGAGCTGTTTTTT	CASSRRSRDTGELFF
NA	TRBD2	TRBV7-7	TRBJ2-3	TGTGCCAGCAGCTCGTCTGGGCGGGAGGGCCTCGCAGATACGCAGTATTTT	CASSSSGREGLADTQYF
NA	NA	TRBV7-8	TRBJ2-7	TGTGCCAGCAGCCCAAGGGGGGAGGGTGGCGAGCAGTACTTC	CASSPRGEGGEQYF
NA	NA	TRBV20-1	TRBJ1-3	TGCAGTGCTAGAGAAGACAGAGTCCTCTCTGGAAACACCATATATTTT	CSAREDRVLSGNTIYF
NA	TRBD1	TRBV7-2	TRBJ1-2	TGTGCCAGCAGCTTAGTGACAGGGGTAGGCTACACCTTC	CASSLVTGVGYTF
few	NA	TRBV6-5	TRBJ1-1	TGTGCCAGCAGTTACGCAGGGGTGGGCACTGAAGCTTTCTTT	CASSYAGVGTEAFF
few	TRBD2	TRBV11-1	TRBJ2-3	TGTGCCAGCAGCCCACGTCAGGATAGCGGGGGGCTCACAGATACGCAGTATTTT	CASSPRQDSGGLTDTQYF
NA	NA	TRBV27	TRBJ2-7	TGTGCCAGCAGTTTAGGGGCTAGCGCTTACTACGAGCAGTACTTC	CASSLGASAYYEQYF
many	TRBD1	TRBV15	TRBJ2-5	TGTGCCACCAGCAGAGATGGACAGGTGCAAGAGACCCAGTACTTC	CATSRDGQVQETQYF
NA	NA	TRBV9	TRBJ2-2	TGTGCCAGCAGCGTAGAAGGGACTCGGAACACCGGGGAGCTGTTTTTT	CASSVEGTRNTGELFF
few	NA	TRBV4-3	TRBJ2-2	TGCGCCAGCAGCCAAGAAAAACCGCTCACCGGGGAGCTGTTTTTT	CASSQEKPLTGELFF
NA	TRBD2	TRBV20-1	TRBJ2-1	TGCAGTGATCAAAGCGGGAGCAGGAATGAGCAGTTCTTC	CSDQSGSRNEQFF
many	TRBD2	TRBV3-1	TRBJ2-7	TGTGCCAGCAGCCAAGATTGGCTAGCGGCCTCCTACGAGCAGTACTTC	CASSQDWLAASYEQYF
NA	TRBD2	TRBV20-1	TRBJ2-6	TGCTGTGCTAGAGATCGACTAGCCCTCCCTGGGGCCAACGTCCTGACTTTC	CCARDRLALPGANVLTF
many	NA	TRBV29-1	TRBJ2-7	TGCAGCGTTGCTCGGGACTCCCACTACGAGCAGTACTTC	CSVARDSHYEQYF
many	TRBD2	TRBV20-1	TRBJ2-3	TGCAGTGCTAGGAAAGCGGGAGGTAATGTAGATACGCAGTATTTT	CSARKAGGNVDTQYF
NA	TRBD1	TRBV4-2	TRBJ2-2	TGTGCCAGCAGCCAAGAATCCCCGGGACAGGGGGCCACCGGGGAGCTGTTTTTT	CASSQESPGQGATGELFF
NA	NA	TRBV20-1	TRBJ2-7	TGCAGTGCTACCCAGGGGCCCTACGAGCAGTACTTC	CSATQGPYEQYF
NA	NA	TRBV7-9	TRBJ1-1	TGTGCCAGCAGCCCGTCGTCCGGGGTTGAAGCTTTCTTT	CASSPSSGVEAFF
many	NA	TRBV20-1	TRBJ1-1	TGCAGTGCCAGGGACCCCATGAACACTGAAGCTTTCTTT	CSARDPMNTEAFF
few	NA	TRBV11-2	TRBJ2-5	TGTGCCAGCAGCTTAGAAGGGAAGACCCAGTACTTC	CASSLEGKTQYF
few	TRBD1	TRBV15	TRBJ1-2	TGTGCCACCAGCGAAGCCATAGGACAGGGGTATGGCTACACCTTC	CATSEAIGQGYGYTF
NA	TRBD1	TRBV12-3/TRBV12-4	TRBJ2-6	TGTGCCAGCAGTTTAGGCAGGGGGCGGGCCAACGTCCTGACTTTC	CASSLGRGRANVLTF
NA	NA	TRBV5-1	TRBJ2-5	TGCGCCAGCAGCTTCGGCAGGGTAGGAGAGACCCAGTACTTC	CASSFGRVGETQYF
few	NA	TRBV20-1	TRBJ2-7	TGCAGTGCTAAAGCTACGGGCAGGGTCTCCGAGCAGTACTTC	CSAKATGRVSEQYF
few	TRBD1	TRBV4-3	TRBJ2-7	TGCGCCAGCAGCCAAGGGGCGACAGGGAACTACGAGCAGTACTTC	CASSQGATGNYEQYF
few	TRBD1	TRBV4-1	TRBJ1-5	TGCGCCAGCAGCCATGCGGACAGGGGGTTCAATCAGCCCCAGCATTTT	CASSHADRGFNQPQHF
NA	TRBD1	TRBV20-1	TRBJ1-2	TGCAGTGCTACGGGACAGACCAACTATGGCTACACCTTC	CSATGQTNYGYTF
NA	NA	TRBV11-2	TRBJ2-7	TGTGCCAGCAGCTCCCTCGGCGGAACCTACGAGCAGTACTTC	CASSSLGGTYEQYF
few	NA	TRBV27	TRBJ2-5	TGTGCCACCCGAACCCAAGAGACCCAGTACTTC	CATRTQETQYF
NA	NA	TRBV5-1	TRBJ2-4	TGCGCCAGCAGCTTGGCGGGGGGCGGAAACATTCAGTACTTC	CASSLAGGGNIQYF
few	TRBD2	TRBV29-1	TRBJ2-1	TGCAGCGTTCTCTGGCTAGCGGGAGAGTACAATGAGCAGTTCTTC	CSVLWLAGEYNEQFF
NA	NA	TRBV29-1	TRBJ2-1	TGCAGCTTTTCCGGGGGCTACAATGAGCAGTTCTTC	CSFSGGYNEQFF
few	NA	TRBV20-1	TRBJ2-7	TGCAGTGCTTGGGACGGATACTCCTACGAGCAGTACTTC	CSAWDGYSYEQYF
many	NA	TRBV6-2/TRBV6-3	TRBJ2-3	TGTGCCAGCACCCCTAGTGGGGGGGATACGCAGTATTTT	CASTPSGGDTQYF
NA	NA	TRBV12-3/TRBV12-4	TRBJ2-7	TGTGCCAGCAGTCAAAAACTTGGGAGCTCCTACGGGCAGTACTTC	CASSQKLGSSYGQYF
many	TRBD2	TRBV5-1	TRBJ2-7	TGCGCCAGCACGCCCTGGGGCGGGGGTTCCTACGAGCAGTACTTC	CASTPWGGGSYEQYF